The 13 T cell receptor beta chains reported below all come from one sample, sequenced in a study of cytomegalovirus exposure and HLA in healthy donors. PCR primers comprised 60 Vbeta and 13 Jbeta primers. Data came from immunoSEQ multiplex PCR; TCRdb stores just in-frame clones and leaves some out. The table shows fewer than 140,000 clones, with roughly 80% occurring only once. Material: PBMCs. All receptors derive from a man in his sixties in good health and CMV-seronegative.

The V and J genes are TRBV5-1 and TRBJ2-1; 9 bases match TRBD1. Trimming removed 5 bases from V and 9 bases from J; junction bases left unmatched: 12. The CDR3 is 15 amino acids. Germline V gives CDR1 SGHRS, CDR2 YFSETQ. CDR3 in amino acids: CASRNRDRVRSEQFF. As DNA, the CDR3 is TGCGCCAGCAGGAACCGGGACAGGGTGCGTAGTGAGCAGTTCTTC.

CDR3 region: CASSQQGMSNQPQHF. The CDR3 coding sequence is TGTGCCAGCAGCCAACAGGGAATGTCCAATCAGCCCCAGCATTTT. The chain joins TRBV7-2 to TRBJ1-5; maybe TRBD1 (6 bases). The CDR3 has 15 amino acids. Germline CDR1 is SGHTA and CDR2 is FQGNSA. The V end was cut by 5 bases, the J end by 3 bases, with 14 bases between.

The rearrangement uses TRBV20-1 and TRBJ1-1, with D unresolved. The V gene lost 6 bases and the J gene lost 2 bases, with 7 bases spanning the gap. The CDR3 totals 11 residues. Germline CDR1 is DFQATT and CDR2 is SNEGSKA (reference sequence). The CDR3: CSAHSNTEAFF. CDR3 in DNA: TGCAGTGCCCATAGTAACACTGAAGCTTTCTTT.

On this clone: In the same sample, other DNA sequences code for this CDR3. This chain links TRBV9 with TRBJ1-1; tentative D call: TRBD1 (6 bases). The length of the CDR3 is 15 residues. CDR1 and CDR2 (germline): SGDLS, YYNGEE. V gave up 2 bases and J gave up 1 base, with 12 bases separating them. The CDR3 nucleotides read TGTGCCAGCAGCGTGGGCGGGGGCGCGAACACTGAAGCTTTCTTT. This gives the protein CASSVGGGANTEAFF.

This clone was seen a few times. CDR3 in DNA: TGCGCCAGCAGCCCAAATGAGCGAGATACGCAGTATTTT. This gives the protein CASSPNERDTQYF. The chain uses TRBV5-1 and TRBJ2-3; the D is unclear. Germline V gene lookup returns CDR1 SGHRS and CDR2 YFSETQ. The V and J ends lost 4 bases and 5 bases respectively, with 11 bases between them. The CDR3 covers 13 residues.

The CDR3 DNA follows: TGCGCCAGCAGCTTGGGGTCGGGGACAGGGAGGAACACTGAAGCTTTCTTT. It encodes CASSLGSGTGRNTEAFF. The J gene is TRBJ1-1, the V gene TRBV4-1; 9 bases map to TRBD1. Losses at the gene ends were 5 bases for V and 1 base for J; bases not matched to a gene: 11. The CDR3 loop spans 17 amino acids. CDR1 MGHRA and CDR2 YSYEKL come from the germline V gene.

In nucleotides, the CDR3 is TGTGCCAGCAGCCAAGAAGCTTTGGGGGCAGGGTATGGCTACACCTTC. Its protein product is CASSQEALGAGYGYTF. The chain has TRBV4-2 and TRBJ1-2, with D possibly TRBD1 on 6 matching bases. Germline assignment: CDR1 LGHNA and CDR2 YNFKEQ. The CDR3 has 16 amino acids. The V end lost 0 bases, the J end lost 5 bases, and 16 bases lay between the germline ends.

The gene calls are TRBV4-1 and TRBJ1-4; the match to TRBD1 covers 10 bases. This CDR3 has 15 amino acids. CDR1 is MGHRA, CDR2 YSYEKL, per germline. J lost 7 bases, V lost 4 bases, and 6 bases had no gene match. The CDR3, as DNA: TGCGCCAGCAGCCCTGCCGGGACAGGGGCTGAAAAACTGTTTTTT. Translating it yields CASSPAGTGAEKLFF.

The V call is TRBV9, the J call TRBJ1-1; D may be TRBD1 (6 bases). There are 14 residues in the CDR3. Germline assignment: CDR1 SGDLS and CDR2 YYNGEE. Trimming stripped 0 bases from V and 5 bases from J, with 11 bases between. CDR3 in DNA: TGTGCCAGCAGCGTAGAGGGGGGGGGAACTGAAGCTTTCTTT. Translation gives CASSVEGGGTEAFF.

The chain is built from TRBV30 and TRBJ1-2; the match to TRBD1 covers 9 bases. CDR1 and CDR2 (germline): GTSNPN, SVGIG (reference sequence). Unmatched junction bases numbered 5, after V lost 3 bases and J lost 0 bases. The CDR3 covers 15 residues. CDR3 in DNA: TGTGCCTGGAGCATTGGGACAGGGACTAACTATGGCTACACCTTC. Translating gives CAWSIGTGTNYGYTF. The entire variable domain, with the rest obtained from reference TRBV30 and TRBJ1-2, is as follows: SQTIHQWPATLVQPVGSPLSLECTVEGTSNPNLYWYRQAAGRGLQLLFYSVGIGQISSEVPQNLSASRPQDRQFILSSKKLLLSDSGFYLCAWSIGTGTNYGYTFGSGTRLTVV.

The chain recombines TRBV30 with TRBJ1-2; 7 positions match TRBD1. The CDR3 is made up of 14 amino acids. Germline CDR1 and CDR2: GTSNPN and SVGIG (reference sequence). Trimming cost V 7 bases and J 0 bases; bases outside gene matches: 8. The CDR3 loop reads CASYRGRANYGYTF. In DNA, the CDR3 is TGTGCCTCATACAGGGGAAGGGCTAACTATGGCTACACCTTC. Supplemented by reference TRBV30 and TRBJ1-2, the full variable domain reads SQTIHQWPATLVQPVGSPLSLECTVEGTSNPNLYWYRQAAGRGLQLLFYSVGIGQISSEVPQNLSASRPQDRQFILSSKKLLLSDSGFYLCASYRGRANYGYTFGSGTRLTVV.

In DNA form, the CDR3 reads TGTGCCAGTAGTACCCGCCGAGGACTAGCGGGGAGTATAGATACGCAGTATTTT. Protein product: CASSTRRGLAGSIDTQYF. The chain is built from TRBV19 and TRBJ2-3, with 12 bases that match TRBD2. CDR1 and CDR2 (germline): LNHDA, SQIVND (reference sequence). J was trimmed by 5 bases and V by 4 bases; bases with no gene match: 13. CDR3 size: 18 residues.

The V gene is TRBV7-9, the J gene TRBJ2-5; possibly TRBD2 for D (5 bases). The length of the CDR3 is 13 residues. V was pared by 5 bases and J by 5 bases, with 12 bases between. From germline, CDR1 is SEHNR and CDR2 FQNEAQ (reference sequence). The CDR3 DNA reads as TGTGCCAGCAGCGGACGGGGAGCGGAGACCCAGTACTTC. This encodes CASSGRGAETQYF.